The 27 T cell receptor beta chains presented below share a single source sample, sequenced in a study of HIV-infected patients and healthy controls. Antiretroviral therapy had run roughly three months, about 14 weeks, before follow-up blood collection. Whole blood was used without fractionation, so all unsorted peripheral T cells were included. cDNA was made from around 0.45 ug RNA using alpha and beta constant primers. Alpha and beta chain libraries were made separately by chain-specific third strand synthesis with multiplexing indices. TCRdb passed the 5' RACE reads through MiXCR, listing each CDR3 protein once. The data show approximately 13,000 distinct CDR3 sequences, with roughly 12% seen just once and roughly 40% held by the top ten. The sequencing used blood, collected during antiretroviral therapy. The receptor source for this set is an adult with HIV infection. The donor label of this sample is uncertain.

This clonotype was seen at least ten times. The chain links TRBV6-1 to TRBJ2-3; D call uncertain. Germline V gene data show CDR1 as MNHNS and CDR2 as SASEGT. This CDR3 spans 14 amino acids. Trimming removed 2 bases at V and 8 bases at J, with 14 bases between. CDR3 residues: CASSERSATRTQYF. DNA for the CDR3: TGTGCCAGCAGTGAAAGGTCGGCCACCCGTACGCAGTATTTT.

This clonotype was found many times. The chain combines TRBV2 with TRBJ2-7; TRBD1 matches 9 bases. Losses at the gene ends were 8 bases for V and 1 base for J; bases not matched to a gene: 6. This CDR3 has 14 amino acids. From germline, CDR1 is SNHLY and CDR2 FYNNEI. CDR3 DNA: TGTGCCAGCGGGGACAGGGATGGGTCCTACGAGCAGTACTTC. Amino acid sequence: CASGDRDGSYEQYF.

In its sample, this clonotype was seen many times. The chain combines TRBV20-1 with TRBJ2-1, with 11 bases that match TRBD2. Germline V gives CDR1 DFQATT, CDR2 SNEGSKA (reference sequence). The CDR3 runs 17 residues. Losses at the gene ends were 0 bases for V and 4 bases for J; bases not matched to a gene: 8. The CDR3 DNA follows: TGCAGTGCTAGAGATCGGGTACTAGCGGGAGAATACAATGAGCAGTTCTTC. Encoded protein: CSARDRVLAGEYNEQFF.

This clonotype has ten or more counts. As DNA, the CDR3 is TGTGCCAGTAGTCGAGGGGGGGGTCAGCCCCAGCATTTT. Its protein product is CASSRGGGQPQHF. V and J are TRBV19 and TRBJ1-5; tentative D call: TRBD1 (6 bases). V lost 5 bases and J 6 bases, leaving 11 bases between the germline ends. The CDR3 length is 13 residues. Germline CDR1 is LNHDA and CDR2 is SQIVND (reference sequence). The full variable domain, rest sourced from reference TRBV19 and TRBJ1-5, is DGGITQSPKYLFRKEGQNVTLSCEQNLNHDAMYWYRQDPGQGLRLIYYSQIVNDFQKGDIAEGYSVSREKKESFPLTVTSAQKNPTAFYLCASSRGGGQPQHFGDGTRLSIL.

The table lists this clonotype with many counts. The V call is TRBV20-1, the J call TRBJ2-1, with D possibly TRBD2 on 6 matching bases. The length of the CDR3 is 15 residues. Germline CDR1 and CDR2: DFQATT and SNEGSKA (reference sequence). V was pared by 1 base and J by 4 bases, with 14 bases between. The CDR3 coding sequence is TGCAGTGCTAGAGTCTCGGGAGCAGGATACAATGAGCAGTTCTTC. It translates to CSARVSGAGYNEQFF.

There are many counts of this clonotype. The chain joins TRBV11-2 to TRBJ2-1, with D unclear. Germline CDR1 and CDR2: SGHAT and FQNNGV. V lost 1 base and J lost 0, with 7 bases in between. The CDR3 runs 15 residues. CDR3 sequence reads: CASSLAASSYNEQFF. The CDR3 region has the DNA TGTGCCAGCAGCTTAGCTGCTAGCTCCTACAATGAGCAGTTCTTC.

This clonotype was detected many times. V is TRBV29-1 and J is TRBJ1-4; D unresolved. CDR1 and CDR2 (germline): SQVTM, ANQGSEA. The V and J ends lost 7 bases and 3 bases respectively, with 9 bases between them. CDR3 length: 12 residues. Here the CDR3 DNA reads TGCAGCGCTATATGGTCTAATGAAAAACTGTTTTTT. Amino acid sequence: CSAIWSNEKLFF. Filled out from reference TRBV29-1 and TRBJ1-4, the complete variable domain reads SAVISQKPSRDICQRGTSLTIQCQVDSQVTMMFWYRQQPGQSLTLIATANQGSEATYESGFVIDKFPISRPNLTFSTLTVSNMSPEDSSIYLCSAIWSNEKLFFGSGTQLSVL.

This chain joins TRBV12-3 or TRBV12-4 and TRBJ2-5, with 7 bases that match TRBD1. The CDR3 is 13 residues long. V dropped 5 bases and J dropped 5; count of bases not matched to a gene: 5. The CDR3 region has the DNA TGTGCCAGCAGTAGGGGGACAGCGGAGACCCAGTACTTC. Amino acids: CASSRGTAETQYF.

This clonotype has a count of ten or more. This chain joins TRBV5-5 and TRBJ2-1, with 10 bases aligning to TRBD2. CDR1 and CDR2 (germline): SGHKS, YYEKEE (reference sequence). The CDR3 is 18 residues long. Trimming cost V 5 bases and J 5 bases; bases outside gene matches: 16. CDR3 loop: CASSLTPFLAGANNEQFF. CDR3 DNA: TGTGCCAGCAGTCTCACTCCCTTCCTAGCGGGGGCCAACAATGAGCAGTTCTTC.

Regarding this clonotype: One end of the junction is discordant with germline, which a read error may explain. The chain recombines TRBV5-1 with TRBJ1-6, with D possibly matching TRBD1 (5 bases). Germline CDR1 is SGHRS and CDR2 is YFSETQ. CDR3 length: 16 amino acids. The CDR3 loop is CDSSLAGRYDNSPLHF. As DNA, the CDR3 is TGCGACAGCAGCTTGGCGGGACGGTATGATAATTCACCCCTCCACTTT.

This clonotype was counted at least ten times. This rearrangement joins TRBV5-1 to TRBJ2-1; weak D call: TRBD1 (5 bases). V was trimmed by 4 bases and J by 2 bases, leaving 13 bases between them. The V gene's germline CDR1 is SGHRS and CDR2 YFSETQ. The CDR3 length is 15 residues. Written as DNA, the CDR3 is TGCGCCAGCAGCCCGGTTAGGGGAACCTACAATGAGCAGTTCTTC. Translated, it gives CASSPVRGTYNEQFF.

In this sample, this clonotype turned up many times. CDR3 bases: TGTGCCAGCAGCTTAGCTCCAGAGATAGCTAACTATGGCTACACCTTC. Protein sequence: CASSLAPEIANYGYTF. The chain is built from TRBV11-2 and TRBJ1-2; D gene unclear. Germline CDR1 reads SGHAT; CDR2 reads FQNNGV. The CDR3 length is 16 residues. Trimming left V 1 base short and J 0 bases short, with 12 bases between.

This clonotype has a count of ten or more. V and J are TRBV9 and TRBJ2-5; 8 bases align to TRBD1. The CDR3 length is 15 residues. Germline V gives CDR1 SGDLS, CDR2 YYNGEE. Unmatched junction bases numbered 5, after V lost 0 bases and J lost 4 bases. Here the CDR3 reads CASSVVPGGPETQYF. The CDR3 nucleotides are TGTGCCAGCAGCGTAGTGCCAGGGGGCCCAGAGACCCAGTACTTC. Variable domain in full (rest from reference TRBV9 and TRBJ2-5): DSGVTQTPKHLITATGQRVTLRCSPRSGDLSVYWYQQSLDQGLQFLIQYYNGEERAKGNILERFSAQQFPDLHSELNLSSLELGDSALYFCASSVVPGGPETQYFGPGTRLLVL.

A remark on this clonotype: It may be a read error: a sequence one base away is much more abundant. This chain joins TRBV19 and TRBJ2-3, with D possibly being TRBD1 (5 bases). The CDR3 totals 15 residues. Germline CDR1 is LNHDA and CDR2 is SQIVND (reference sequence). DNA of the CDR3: TGTGACAGTAGTATGGCTGGGGCAAACACAGATACGCAGTATTTT. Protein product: CDSSMAGANTDTQYF.

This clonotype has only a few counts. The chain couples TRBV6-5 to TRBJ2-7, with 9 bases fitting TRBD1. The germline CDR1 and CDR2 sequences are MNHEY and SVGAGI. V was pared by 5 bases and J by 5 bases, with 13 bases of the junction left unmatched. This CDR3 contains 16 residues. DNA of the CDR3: TGTGCCAGCAGTCTCCCTTGGGACAGGGTATTGGACGAGCAGTACTTC. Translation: CASSLPWDRVLDEQYF.

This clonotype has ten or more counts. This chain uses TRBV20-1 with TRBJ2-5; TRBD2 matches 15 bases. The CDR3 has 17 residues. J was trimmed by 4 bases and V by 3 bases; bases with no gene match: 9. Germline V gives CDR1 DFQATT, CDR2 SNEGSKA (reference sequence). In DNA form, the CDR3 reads TGCAGTGCTAGTTCTTGGACTAGCGGGAGGGAGGGAGAGACCCAGTACTTC. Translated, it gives CSASSWTSGREGETQYF.

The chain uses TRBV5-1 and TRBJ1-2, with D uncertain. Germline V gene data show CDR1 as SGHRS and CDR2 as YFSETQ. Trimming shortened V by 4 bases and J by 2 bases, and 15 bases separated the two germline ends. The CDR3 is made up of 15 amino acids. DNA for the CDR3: TGCGCCAGCAGCACCGGGCCACCAATGAACTATGGCTACACCTTC. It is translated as CASSTGPPMNYGYTF. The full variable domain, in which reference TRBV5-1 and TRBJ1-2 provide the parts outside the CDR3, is KAGVTQTPRYLIKTRGQQVTLSCSPISGHRSVSWYQQTPGQGLQFLFEYFSETQRNKGNFPGRFSGRQFSNSRSEMNVSTLELGDSALYLCASSTGPPMNYGYTFGSGTRLTVV.

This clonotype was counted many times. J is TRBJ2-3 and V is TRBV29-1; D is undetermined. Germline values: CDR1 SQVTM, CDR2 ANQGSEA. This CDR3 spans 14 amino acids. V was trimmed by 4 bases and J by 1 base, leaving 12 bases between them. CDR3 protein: CSVGSVIRTDTQYF. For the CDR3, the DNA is TGCAGCGTTGGTAGTGTGATACGCACAGATACGCAGTATTTT.

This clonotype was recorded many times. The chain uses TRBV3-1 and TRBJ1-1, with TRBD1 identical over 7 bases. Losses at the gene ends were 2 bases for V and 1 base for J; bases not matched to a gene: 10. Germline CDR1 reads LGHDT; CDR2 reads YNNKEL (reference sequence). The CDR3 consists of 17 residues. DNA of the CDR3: TGTGCCAGCAGCCAACAACCGGGACAGAGACCGAACACTGAAGCTTTCTTT. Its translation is CASSQQPGQRPNTEAFF.

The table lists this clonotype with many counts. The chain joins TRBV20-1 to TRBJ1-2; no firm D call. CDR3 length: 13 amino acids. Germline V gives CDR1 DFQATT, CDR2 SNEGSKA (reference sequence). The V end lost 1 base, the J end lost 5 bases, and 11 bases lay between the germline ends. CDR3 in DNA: TGCAGTGCTAGAGTATTCGGGGAGTATGGCTACACCTTC. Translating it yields CSARVFGEYGYTF.

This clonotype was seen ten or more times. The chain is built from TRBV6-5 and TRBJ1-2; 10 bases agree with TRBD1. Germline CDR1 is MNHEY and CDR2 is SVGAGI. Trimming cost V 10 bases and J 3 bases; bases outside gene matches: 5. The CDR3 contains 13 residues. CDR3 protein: CATTGGKDYGYTF. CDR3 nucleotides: TGTGCCACGACAGGGGGCAAAGACTATGGCTACACCTTC.

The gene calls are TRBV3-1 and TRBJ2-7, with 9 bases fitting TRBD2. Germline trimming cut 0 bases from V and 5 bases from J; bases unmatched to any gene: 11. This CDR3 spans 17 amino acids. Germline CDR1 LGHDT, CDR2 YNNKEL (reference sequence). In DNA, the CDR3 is TGTGCCAGCAGCCAAGATGGGCGGGGGGGACCACGGGACGAGCAGTACTTC. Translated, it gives CASSQDGRGGPRDEQYF.

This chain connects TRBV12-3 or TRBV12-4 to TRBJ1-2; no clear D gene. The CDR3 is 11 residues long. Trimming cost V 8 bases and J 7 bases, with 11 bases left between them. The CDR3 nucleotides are TGTGCCAGCTATGCCCCGGGTGGCTACACCTTC. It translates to CASYAPGGYTF.

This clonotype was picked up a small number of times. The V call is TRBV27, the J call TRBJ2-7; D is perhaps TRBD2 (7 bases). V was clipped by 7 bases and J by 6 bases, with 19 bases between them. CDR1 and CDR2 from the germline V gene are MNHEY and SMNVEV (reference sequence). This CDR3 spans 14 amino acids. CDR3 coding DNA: TGTGCCAGCACCGTAGGGGAGGGGGGGCGCGAGCAGTACTTC. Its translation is CASTVGEGGREQYF.

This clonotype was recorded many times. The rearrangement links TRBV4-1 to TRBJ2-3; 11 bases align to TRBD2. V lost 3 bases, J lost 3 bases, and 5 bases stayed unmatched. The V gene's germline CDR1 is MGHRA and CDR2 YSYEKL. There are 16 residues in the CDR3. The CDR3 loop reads CASSQVTSGVTDTQYF. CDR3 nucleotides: TGCGCCAGCAGCCAGGTGACTAGCGGGGTGACAGATACGCAGTATTTT.

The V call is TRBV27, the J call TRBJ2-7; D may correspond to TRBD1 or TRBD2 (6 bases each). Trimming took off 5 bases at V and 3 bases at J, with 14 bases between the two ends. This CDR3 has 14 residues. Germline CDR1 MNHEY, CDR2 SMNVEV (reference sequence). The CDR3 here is CASSRTVEGYEQYF. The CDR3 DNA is TGTGCCAGCAGTAGGACAGTGGAGGGCTACGAGCAGTACTTC.

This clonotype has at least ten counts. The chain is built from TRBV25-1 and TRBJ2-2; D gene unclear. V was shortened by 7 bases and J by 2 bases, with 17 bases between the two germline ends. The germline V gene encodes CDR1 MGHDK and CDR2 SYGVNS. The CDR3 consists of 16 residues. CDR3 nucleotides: TGTGCCAGCACCAGAGCGAGCCCCATCAACACCGGGGAGCTGTTTTTT. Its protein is CASTRASPINTGELFF.